This T cell receptor beta chain was identified during a study of beta chain features in type 1 diabetes. On the study more broadly: The study examined about 100 million sorted cells across all samples. Study-level results: Shorter templates might be favored by PCR, and equally so in patients and in controls. In every one of the four CD4+ subsets, TCRB CDR3s were moderately but significantly shorter in Type 1 diabetes patients.

Expressed TCRB transcripts got sequenced, as all isolated RNA was reverse transcribed. Here immunoSEQ multiplex PCR was the method, and the copy in TCRdb shows in-frame clones only, minus some. Among about 700,000 clones listed, roughly an eighth were seen once. Germline V lookup: CDR1 MGHRA, CDR2 YSYEKL. The CDR3 sequence is 16 residues long. With V trimmed by 0 bases and J by 4 bases, 3 bases remained unmatched. Concerning this clone itself: Antigen: not known.

The chain employs TRBV4-1 and TRBJ1-6, with TRBD1 matching over 7 bases. Sample: naive CD4+ T cells from blood. This receptor was taken from a man between 18 and 35 years old with type 1 diabetes. CDR3 nucleotides: TGCGCCAGCAGCCAAGAAACAGGGGTGTATAATTCACCCCTCCACTTT. Its translation is CASSQETGVYNSPLHF.